This T cell receptor beta chain was profiled in a study of OX40 agonist ivuxolimab in advanced cancers. In terms of the full investigation: Ivuxolimab, which targeted the costimulatory receptor OX40 (CD134), was an agonistic, fully human IgG2 monoclonal antibody. Intravenous ivuxolimab was administered to patients every 2 weeks at six dose levels: 0.01, 0.1, 0.3, 1.5, 3 and 10 mg/kg. Among the 50 to 55 dose-escalation patients, some 20 had hepatocellular carcinoma, 15 or so melanoma, 9 renal cell carcinoma and 9 head and neck cancer. A male proportion of almost 85% and a mean age of about 60 years, ranging from roughly 23 to 80, were recorded for the dose-escalation cohort. Patients were allowed to have had prior anti-PD-1, anti-PD-L1 or anti-CTLA-4 therapy, and approximately 40% of the dose-escalation patients had previously received checkpoint inhibitors. Partial responses were achieved by three dose-escalation patients, of whom one had hepatocellular carcinoma and two had cutaneous melanoma. The purpose of peripheral TCRbeta sequencing was to test whether ivuxolimab changed TCR sequence diversity and led to clonal T-cell expansion. The monotherapy dose-escalation portion (N of about 57 patients) of the phase I ivuxolimab trial is reported in the paper. Results the study describes overall, beyond this receptor: Which antigens the clonally expanded peripheral T cells were specific for was not determined. Low levels of normalized T-cell clonal expansion were also shown by some nonresponding patients. In partial responders in the 0.1-3.0 mg/kg groups, normalized peripheral clonal expansion was found to be among the lowest, especially among CD8+ T cells. After ivuxolimab, CD8+ T cells had more expanded clones than CD4+ T cells on average. At doses of 0.1 to 3.0 mg/kg, clonal expansion of both CD4+ and CD8+ blood T cells was observed from baseline to week 6.

To sequence the TCRbeta CDR3 region, genomic DNA was isolated from the sorted cells. The immunoSEQ Assay was used for sequencing of TCRbeta CDR3 regions. The immuneACCESS repertoire file appears here via TCRdb, limited to in-frame rearrangements. These files lack a portion of the clones; in checked studies, under half of the deficit traces to unresolved V genes, and the cause of the others is not known. Present in this sample are about 20,000 clones, about nine tenths of which were seen just once. Of the sample, approximately 12% is held by the ten largest clones. The trial excluded patients who had a history of autoimmune disease or who were on systemic immunosuppression. Peripheral blood for TCR sequencing was collected from all dose cohorts at baseline, on cycle 4 day 1, and on cycle 7 day 1. Samples were obtained from an open-label, multicenter, first-in-human phase I dose-escalation trial of ivuxolimab. The trial enrolled adults with locally advanced or metastatic head and neck squamous cell, hepatocellular, melanoma or renal cell carcinoma. Before TCR sequencing, CD4+ T cells and CD8+ T cells from peripheral blood were sorted into separate populations.

Trimming removed 0 bases from V and 1 base from J, leaving 7 bases between the germline ends. From the cysteine up to the phenylalanine, the CDR3 has a length of 14 residues. The retained sequence is limited to the CDR3, 42 bases, with the frame set at the first base. CDR1 and CDR2 are read off the germline V gene (reference sequence) as SGHKS and YYEKEE. With regard to this clone: Its specific antigen is unknown. Base qualities are missing; no much larger clone stands one base away.

This TCR was sampled from an adult with an advanced solid tumor such as melanoma, head and neck, liver or kidney cancer. This specimen was CD4+ or CD8+ T cells sorted from blood, taken in a trial of the OX40 agonist ivuxolimab. The chain was built from TRBV5-5 and TRBJ2-5; no D gene can be assigned with confidence. Here is the DNA: TGTGCCAGCAGCTTGGGGGCAGGCCAAGAGACCCAGTACTTC. Its protein is CASSLGAGQETQYF.